These T cell receptor beta chains were read from a single sample in a study of tumor-infiltrating lymphocytes in oesophageal squamous cell carcinoma. TCRdb analysed the PCR reads with MiXCR anew, one entry per CDR3 protein. The profile shows more than 15,000 distinct CDR3 sequences, roughly 40% of them singletons. The sequenced material came from normal esophageal tissue next to the tumor. The receptors were gathered from a female donor with esophageal squamous cell carcinoma. Both conserved end residues are part of each CDR3. The order of the fields is J gene, V gene, D gene, clone size, CDR3 length, CDR3 protein, CDR3 DNA. D genes are given only for firm matches. Not all rows give a size; the values are once, few, many and, for expanded clones, a class.

j_call: TRBJ2-3
v_call: TRBV6-8
d_call: NA
clone_size: NA
cdr3_length: 14
cdr3_aa: CASSQRADGDTQYF
cdr3_nt: TGTGCCAGCAGTCAACGGGCCGACGGGGATACGCAGTATTTT

j_call: TRBJ2-1
v_call: TRBV27
d_call: TRBD2
clone_size: medium-sized
cdr3_length: 15
cdr3_aa: CASSTRLAGGNEQFF
cdr3_nt: TGTGCCAGCAGTACCCGACTAGCGGGAGGCAATGAGCAGTTCTTC

j_call: TRBJ2-7
v_call: TRBV11-2
d_call: TRBD2
clone_size: medium-sized
cdr3_length: 13
cdr3_aa: CASSWGTSGIQYF
cdr3_nt: TGTGCCAGCAGCTGGGGGACTAGCGGGATCCAGTACTTC

j_call: TRBJ1-5
v_call: TRBV5-1
d_call: TRBD1
clone_size: NA
cdr3_length: 15
cdr3_aa: CASSLGQGMNQPQHF
cdr3_nt: TGCGCCAGCAGCTTGGGACAGGGGATGAATCAGCCCCAGCATTTT

j_call: TRBJ2-1
v_call: TRBV7-8
d_call: NA
clone_size: NA
cdr3_length: 12
cdr3_aa: CASSLVINEQFF
cdr3_nt: TGTGCCAGCAGCTTAGTAATTAATGAGCAGTTCTTC

j_call: TRBJ2-6
v_call: TRBV14
d_call: TRBD2
clone_size: few
cdr3_length: 16
cdr3_aa: CASSPRAGGPPTSSTF
cdr3_nt: TGTGCCAGCAGCCCTCGGGCGGGAGGACCTCCTACGAGCAGTACTTTC

j_call: TRBJ1-4
v_call: TRBV10-2
d_call: NA
clone_size: many
cdr3_length: 11
cdr3_aa: CASRGGEKLFF
cdr3_nt: TGCGCCAGCAGGGGGGGTGAAAAACTGTTTTTT

j_call: TRBJ2-3
v_call: TRBV12-3/TRBV12-4
d_call: NA
clone_size: medium-sized
cdr3_length: 15
cdr3_aa: CASSPSPGAQDTQYF
cdr3_nt: TGTGCCAGCAGTCCCAGCCCCGGGGCCCAAGATACGCAGTATTTT

j_call: TRBJ1-4
v_call: TRBV7-2
d_call: NA
clone_size: NA
cdr3_length: 14
cdr3_aa: CASSLEGPGEKLFF
cdr3_nt: TGTGCCAGCAGCTTAGAGGGGCCAGGAGAAAAACTGTTTTTT

j_call: TRBJ2-7
v_call: TRBV7-6
d_call: NA
clone_size: NA
cdr3_length: 15
cdr3_aa: CASSSDREVSYEQYF
cdr3_nt: TGTGCCAGCAGTTCCGACAGGGAGGTCTCCTACGAGCAGTACTTC

j_call: TRBJ1-5
v_call: TRBV28
d_call: NA
clone_size: many
cdr3_length: 15
cdr3_aa: CASSSAAGSNQPQHF
cdr3_nt: TGTGCCAGCAGTTCCGCGGCAGGGAGTAATCAGCCCCAGCATTTT

j_call: TRBJ2-3
v_call: TRBV2
d_call: TRBD2
clone_size: NA
cdr3_length: 16
cdr3_aa: CASRSSPGLAMGEQYF
cdr3_nt: TGTGCCAGCCGATCGAGTCCGGGACTAGCGATGGGAGAGCAGTATTTT

j_call: TRBJ2-7
v_call: TRBV7-3
d_call: TRBD1
clone_size: once
cdr3_length: 14
cdr3_aa: CASSRDSLSYEQYF
cdr3_nt: TGTGCCAGCAGCCGGGACAGCCTCTCCTACGAGCAGTACTTC

j_call: TRBJ2-1
v_call: TRBV19
d_call: TRBD2
clone_size: many
cdr3_length: 16
cdr3_aa: CASSISGLAGGNEQFF
cdr3_nt: TGTGCCAGTAGTATATCGGGACTAGCGGGAGGAAATGAGCAGTTCTTC

j_call: TRBJ2-7
v_call: TRBV28
d_call: TRBD2
clone_size: NA
cdr3_length: 14
cdr3_aa: CASSATSGSYEQYF
cdr3_nt: TGTGCCAGCAGTGCTACTAGCGGCTCCTACGAGCAGTACTTC

j_call: TRBJ2-7
v_call: TRBV12-3/TRBV12-4
d_call: NA
clone_size: NA
cdr3_length: 12
cdr3_aa: CASSFSPFEQYF
cdr3_nt: TGTGCCAGCAGTTTTTCCCCGTTCGAGCAGTACTTC

j_call: TRBJ2-7
v_call: TRBV7-9
d_call: NA
clone_size: NA
cdr3_length: 15
cdr3_aa: CASSLRGQNSYEQYF
cdr3_nt: TGTGCCAGCAGCTTGAGGGGCCAGAACAGCTACGAGCAGTACTTC

j_call: TRBJ1-3
v_call: TRBV6-1
d_call: NA
clone_size: many
cdr3_length: 15
cdr3_aa: CASSPLGGIGNTIYF
cdr3_nt: TGTGCCAGCAGTCCCCTCGGGGGAATAGGAAACACCATATATTTT

j_call: TRBJ2-6
v_call: TRBV6-1
d_call: TRBD1
clone_size: medium-sized
cdr3_length: 20
cdr3_aa: CASSETFRDRGLAGANVLTF
cdr3_nt: TGTGCCAGCAGTGAGACCTTCCGGGACAGGGGTCTTGCGGGGGCCAACGTCCTGACTTTC

j_call: TRBJ2-4
v_call: TRBV7-9
d_call: NA
clone_size: NA
cdr3_length: 13
cdr3_aa: CASSLVGKGEQYF
cdr3_nt: TGTGCCAGCAGCTTAGTAGGGAAAGGGGAGCAGTACTTC

j_call: TRBJ2-6
v_call: TRBV11-3
d_call: NA
clone_size: medium-sized
cdr3_length: 15
cdr3_aa: CASSPGTSGANVLTF
cdr3_nt: TGTGCCAGCAGCCCCGGGACCTCTGGGGCCAACGTCCTGACTTTC

j_call: TRBJ2-6
v_call: TRBV10-3
d_call: NA
clone_size: NA
cdr3_length: 16
cdr3_aa: CAIATGSQAGANVLTF
cdr3_nt: TGTGCCATTGCTACCGGCAGCCAGGCTGGGGCCAACGTCCTGACTTTC

j_call: TRBJ2-5
v_call: TRBV18
d_call: NA
clone_size: NA
cdr3_length: 13
cdr3_aa: CASSLGRSNEQYF
cdr3_nt: TGTGCCAGCTCACTCGGGCGGTCCAATGAGCAGTACTTC

j_call: TRBJ2-5
v_call: TRBV10-3
d_call: NA
clone_size: NA
cdr3_length: 13
cdr3_aa: CAISDRGAETQYF
cdr3_nt: TGTGCCATCAGTGATCGGGGGGCTGAGACCCAGTACTTC

j_call: TRBJ2-5
v_call: TRBV7-3
d_call: NA
clone_size: few
cdr3_length: 12
cdr3_aa: CASSLDGGTQYF
cdr3_nt: TGTGCCAGCAGCTTAGATGGGGGGACCCAGTACTTC

j_call: TRBJ1-5
v_call: TRBV7-8
d_call: NA
clone_size: NA
cdr3_length: 17
cdr3_aa: CASSLAVQGTSDQPQHF
cdr3_nt: TGTGCCAGCAGCTTAGCGGTCCAGGGAACCTCCGATCAGCCCCAGCATTTT

j_call: TRBJ2-1
v_call: TRBV7-2
d_call: TRBD2
clone_size: many
cdr3_length: 14
cdr3_aa: CASSLQAGANEQFF
cdr3_nt: TGTGCCAGCAGCCTCCAAGCGGGGGCCAATGAGCAGTTCTTC

j_call: TRBJ1-1
v_call: TRBV6-1
d_call: NA
clone_size: many
cdr3_length: 13
cdr3_aa: CASRTIGVTEAFF
cdr3_nt: TGTGCCAGCAGGACGATAGGGGTCACTGAAGCTTTCTTT

j_call: TRBJ1-1
v_call: TRBV20-1
d_call: NA
clone_size: once
cdr3_length: 15
cdr3_aa: CSARVASKPSTEAFF
cdr3_nt: TGCAGTGCTAGAGTAGCCTCCAAGCCCAGCACTGAAGCTTTCTTT

j_call: TRBJ2-1
v_call: TRBV7-6
d_call: NA
clone_size: few
cdr3_length: 15
cdr3_aa: CASSLRAVAYNEQFF
cdr3_nt: TGTGCCAGCAGCTTAAGGGCTGTCGCCTACAATGAGCAGTTCTTC

j_call: TRBJ2-1
v_call: TRBV7-8
d_call: TRBD1
clone_size: NA
cdr3_length: 18
cdr3_aa: CASSLAGQGPWGKNEQFF
cdr3_nt: TGTGCCAGCAGCTTAGCCGGACAGGGCCCCTGGGGGAAGAATGAGCAGTTCTTC

j_call: TRBJ2-1
v_call: TRBV10-3
d_call: NA
clone_size: NA
cdr3_length: 13
cdr3_aa: CAISTYREHEQFF
cdr3_nt: TGTGCCATCAGTACCTACAGGGAGCATGAGCAGTTCTTC

j_call: TRBJ2-5
v_call: TRBV11-2
d_call: NA
clone_size: NA
cdr3_length: 15
cdr3_aa: CASSSQGFQLETQYF
cdr3_nt: TGTGCCAGCAGCTCTCAGGGTTTTCAACTAGAGACCCAGTACTTC

j_call: TRBJ1-5
v_call: TRBV6-6
d_call: NA
clone_size: many
cdr3_length: 13
cdr3_aa: CASSYSGEQPQHF
cdr3_nt: TGTGCCAGCAGTTACTCGGGTGAGCAGCCCCAGCATTTT

j_call: TRBJ1-2
v_call: TRBV7-8
d_call: TRBD1
clone_size: few
cdr3_length: 19
cdr3_aa: CASSLLAGTGGRANYGYTF
cdr3_nt: TGTGCCAGCAGCTTATTAGCTGGGACAGGGGGCCGAGCTAACTATGGCTACACCTTC

j_call: TRBJ2-3
v_call: TRBV7-8
d_call: NA
clone_size: NA
cdr3_length: 17
cdr3_aa: CASSLEQIGGQTDTQYF
cdr3_nt: TGTGCCAGCAGCTTAGAACAAATTGGTGGACAAACAGATACGCAGTATTTT

j_call: TRBJ2-7
v_call: TRBV7-8
d_call: TRBD2
clone_size: NA
cdr3_length: 14
cdr3_aa: CASSLVAGGLEQYF
cdr3_nt: TGTGCCAGCAGCTTAGTAGCGGGAGGGCTTGAGCAGTACTTC

j_call: TRBJ2-3
v_call: TRBV11-2
d_call: NA
clone_size: once
cdr3_length: 13
cdr3_aa: CASSLTISDTQYF
cdr3_nt: TGTGCCAGCAGCTTAACAATCTCAGATACGCAGTATTTT

j_call: TRBJ2-7
v_call: TRBV6-1
d_call: TRBD2
clone_size: many
cdr3_length: 17
cdr3_aa: CASNPPGSGRSYNEQYF
cdr3_nt: TGTGCCAGCAACCCCCCGGGGAGCGGGAGGTCCTACAATGAGCAGTACTTC

j_call: TRBJ2-3
v_call: TRBV7-9
d_call: TRBD2
clone_size: NA
cdr3_length: 15
cdr3_aa: CASSYLAGITGELYF
cdr3_nt: TGTGCCAGCAGCTACCTAGCGGGCATAACCGGGGAGCTGTATTTT

j_call: TRBJ2-1
v_call: TRBV7-6
d_call: TRBD2
clone_size: NA
cdr3_length: 17
cdr3_aa: CASSPSPSGRAINEQFF
cdr3_nt: TGTGCCAGCAGCCCTAGCCCTAGCGGGAGGGCCATCAATGAGCAGTTCTTC

j_call: TRBJ2-7
v_call: TRBV7-2
d_call: NA
clone_size: many
cdr3_length: 15
cdr3_aa: CASSPFEGGPYEQYF
cdr3_nt: TGTGCCAGCAGCCCCTTCGAGGGGGGGCCGTACGAGCAGTACTTC

j_call: TRBJ1-1
v_call: TRBV6-1
d_call: TRBD1
clone_size: NA
cdr3_length: 19
cdr3_aa: CASSESAQGQGAWNTEAFF
cdr3_nt: TGTGCCAGCAGTGAATCCGCACAAGGACAGGGGGCATGGAACACTGAAGCTTTCTTT

j_call: TRBJ2-1
v_call: TRBV12-3/TRBV12-4
d_call: TRBD1
clone_size: NA
cdr3_length: 16
cdr3_aa: CASRDSGTGAYNEQFF
cdr3_nt: TGTGCCAGCAGAGATTCCGGGACAGGGGCGTACAATGAGCAGTTCTTC

j_call: TRBJ1-2
v_call: TRBV24-1
d_call: TRBD1
clone_size: NA
cdr3_length: 15
cdr3_aa: CATSDSTIDRDGYTF
cdr3_nt: TGTGCCACCAGTGACTCGACAATTGACAGGGACGGCTACACCTTC